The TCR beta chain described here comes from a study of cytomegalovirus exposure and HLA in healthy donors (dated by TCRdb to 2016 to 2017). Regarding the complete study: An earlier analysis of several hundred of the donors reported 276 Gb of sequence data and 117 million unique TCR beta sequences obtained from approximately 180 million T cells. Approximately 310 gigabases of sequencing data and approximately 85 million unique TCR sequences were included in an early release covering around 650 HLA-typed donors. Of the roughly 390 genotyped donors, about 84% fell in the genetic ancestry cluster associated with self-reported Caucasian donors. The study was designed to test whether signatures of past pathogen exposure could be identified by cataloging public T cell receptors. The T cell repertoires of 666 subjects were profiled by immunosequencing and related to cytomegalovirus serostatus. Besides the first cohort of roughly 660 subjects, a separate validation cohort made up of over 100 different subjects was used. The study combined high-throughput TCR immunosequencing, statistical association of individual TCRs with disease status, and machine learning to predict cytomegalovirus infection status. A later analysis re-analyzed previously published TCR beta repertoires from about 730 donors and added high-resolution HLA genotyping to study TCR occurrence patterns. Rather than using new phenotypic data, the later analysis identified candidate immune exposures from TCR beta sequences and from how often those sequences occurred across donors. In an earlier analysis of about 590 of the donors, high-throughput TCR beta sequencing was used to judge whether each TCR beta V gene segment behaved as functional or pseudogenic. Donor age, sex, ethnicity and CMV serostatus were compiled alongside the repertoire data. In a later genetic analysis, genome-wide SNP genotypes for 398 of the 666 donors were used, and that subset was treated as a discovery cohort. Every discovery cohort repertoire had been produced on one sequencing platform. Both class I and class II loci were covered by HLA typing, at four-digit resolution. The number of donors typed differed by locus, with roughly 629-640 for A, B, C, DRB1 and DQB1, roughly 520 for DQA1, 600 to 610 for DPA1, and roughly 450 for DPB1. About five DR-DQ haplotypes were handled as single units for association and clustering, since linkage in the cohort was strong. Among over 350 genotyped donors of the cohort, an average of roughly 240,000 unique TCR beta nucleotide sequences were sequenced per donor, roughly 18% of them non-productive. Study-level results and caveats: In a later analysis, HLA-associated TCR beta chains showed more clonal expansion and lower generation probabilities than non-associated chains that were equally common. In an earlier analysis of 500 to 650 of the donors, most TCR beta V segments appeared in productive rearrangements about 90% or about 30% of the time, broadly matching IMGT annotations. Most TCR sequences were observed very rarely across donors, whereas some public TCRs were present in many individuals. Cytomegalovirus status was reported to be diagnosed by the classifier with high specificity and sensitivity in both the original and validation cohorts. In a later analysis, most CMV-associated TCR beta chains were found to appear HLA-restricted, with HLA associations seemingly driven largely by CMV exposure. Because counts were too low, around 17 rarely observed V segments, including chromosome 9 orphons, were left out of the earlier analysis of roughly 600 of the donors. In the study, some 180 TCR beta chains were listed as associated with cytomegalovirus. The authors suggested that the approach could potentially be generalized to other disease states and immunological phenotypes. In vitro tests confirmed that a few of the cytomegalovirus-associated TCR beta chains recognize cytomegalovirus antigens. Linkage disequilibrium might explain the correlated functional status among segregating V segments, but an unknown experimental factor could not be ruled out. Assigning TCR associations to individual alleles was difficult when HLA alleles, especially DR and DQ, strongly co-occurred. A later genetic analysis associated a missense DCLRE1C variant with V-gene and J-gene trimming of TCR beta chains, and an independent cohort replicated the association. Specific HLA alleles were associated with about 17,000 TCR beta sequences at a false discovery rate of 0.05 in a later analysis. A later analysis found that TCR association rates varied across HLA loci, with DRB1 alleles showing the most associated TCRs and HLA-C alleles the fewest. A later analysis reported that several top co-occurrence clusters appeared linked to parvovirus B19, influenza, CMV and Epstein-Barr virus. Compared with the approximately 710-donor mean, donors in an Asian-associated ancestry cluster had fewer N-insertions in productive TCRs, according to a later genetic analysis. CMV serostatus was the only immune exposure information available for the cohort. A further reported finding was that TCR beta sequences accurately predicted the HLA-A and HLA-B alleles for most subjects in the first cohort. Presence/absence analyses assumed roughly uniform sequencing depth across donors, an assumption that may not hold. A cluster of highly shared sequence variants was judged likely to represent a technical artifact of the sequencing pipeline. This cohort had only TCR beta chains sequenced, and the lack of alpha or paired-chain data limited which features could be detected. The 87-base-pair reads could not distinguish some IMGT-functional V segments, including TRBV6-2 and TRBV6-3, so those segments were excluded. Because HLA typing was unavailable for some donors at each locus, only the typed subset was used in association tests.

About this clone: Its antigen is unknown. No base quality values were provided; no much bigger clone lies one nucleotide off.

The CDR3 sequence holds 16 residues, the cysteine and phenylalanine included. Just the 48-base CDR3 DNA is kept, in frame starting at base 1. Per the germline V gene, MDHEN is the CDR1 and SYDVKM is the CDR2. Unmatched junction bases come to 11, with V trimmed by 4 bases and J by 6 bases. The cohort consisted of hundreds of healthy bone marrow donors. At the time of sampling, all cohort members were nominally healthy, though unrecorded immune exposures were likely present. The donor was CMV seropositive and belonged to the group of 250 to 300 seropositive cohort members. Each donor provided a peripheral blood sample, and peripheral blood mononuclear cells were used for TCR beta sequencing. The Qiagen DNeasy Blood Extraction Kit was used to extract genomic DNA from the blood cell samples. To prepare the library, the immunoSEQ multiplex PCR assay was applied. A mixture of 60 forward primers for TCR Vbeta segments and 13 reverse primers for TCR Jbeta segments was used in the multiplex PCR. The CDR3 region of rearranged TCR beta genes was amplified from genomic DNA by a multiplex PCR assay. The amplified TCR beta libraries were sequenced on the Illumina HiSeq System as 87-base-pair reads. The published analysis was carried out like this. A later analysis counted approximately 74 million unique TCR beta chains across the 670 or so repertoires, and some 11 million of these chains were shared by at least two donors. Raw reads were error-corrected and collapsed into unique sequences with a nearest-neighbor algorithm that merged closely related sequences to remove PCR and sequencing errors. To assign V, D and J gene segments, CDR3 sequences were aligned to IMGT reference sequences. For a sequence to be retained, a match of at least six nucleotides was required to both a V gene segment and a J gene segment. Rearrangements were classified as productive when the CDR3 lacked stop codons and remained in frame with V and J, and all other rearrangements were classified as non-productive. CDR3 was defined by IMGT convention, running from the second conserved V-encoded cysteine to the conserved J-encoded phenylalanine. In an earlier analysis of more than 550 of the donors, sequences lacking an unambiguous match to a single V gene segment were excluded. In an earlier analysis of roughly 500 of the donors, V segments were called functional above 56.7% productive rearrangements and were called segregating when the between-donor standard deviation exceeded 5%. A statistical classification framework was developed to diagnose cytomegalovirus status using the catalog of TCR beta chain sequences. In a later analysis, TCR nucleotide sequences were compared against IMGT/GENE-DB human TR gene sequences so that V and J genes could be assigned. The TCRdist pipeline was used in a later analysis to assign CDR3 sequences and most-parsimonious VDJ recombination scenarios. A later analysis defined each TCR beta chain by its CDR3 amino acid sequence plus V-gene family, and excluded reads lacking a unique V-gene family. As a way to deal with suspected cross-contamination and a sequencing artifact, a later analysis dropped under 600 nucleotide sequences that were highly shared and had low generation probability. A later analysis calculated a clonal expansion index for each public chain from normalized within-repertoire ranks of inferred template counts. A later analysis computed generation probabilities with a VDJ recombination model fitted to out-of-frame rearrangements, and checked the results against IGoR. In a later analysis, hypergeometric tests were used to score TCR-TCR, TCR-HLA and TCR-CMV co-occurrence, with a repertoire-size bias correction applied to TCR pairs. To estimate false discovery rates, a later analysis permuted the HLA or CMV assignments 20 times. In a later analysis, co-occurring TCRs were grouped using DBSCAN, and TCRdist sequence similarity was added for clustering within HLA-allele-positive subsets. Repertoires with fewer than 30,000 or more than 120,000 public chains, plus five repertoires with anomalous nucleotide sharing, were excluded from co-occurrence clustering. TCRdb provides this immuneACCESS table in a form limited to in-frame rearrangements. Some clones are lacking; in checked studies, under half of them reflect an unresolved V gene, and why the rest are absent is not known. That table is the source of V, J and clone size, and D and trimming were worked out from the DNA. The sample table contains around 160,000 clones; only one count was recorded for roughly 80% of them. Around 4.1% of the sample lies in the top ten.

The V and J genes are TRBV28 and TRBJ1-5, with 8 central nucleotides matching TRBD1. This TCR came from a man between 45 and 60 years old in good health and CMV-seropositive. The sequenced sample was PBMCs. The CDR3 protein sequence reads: CASSSESDRASQPQHF. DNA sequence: TGTGCCAGCAGTTCGGAATCGGACAGGGCCAGTCAGCCCCAGCATTTT.